The present T cell receptor beta chain was sequenced within a study of beta chain features in type 1 diabetes. Findings and limits, study-wide: Moderately but significantly shorter TCRB CDR3s were found in Type 1 diabetes patients in all four CD4+ subsets.

The whole isolated RNA underwent reverse transcription, so sequencing captured expressed TCRB transcripts. Assay: immunoSEQ multiplex PCR; the TCRdb copy retains only in-frame clones and omits some. The sample includes about 250,000 clones, around 9.9% of them seen just once. Germline CDR1 LGHNT, CDR2 FRNRAP. The CDR3 contains 14 residues. The V segment lost 4 bases and the J segment 15 bases; nucleotides outside the gene matches: 8. The sample holds a few counts of this clone. The antigen is undetermined. The TCR comes from a man in his thirties or forties with type 1 diabetes. Sequencing used naive CD4+ T cells from blood. The chain combines TRBV12-5 with TRBJ2-1; 14 positions agree with TRBD2. This chain's CDR3 is CASGSPGLAGEPFF. CDR3 nucleotide sequence: TGTGCTAGTGGTTCTCCGGGACTAGCGGGGGAACCGTTCTTC.